This T cell receptor (beta chain) was documented in a study of T cell responses to AZD1222 COVID-19 vaccine. General study results and limits: Most donors were white British and more were female, and clonal diversity was possibly underestimated.

The table came from immunoSEQ multiplex PCR; TCRdb's copy has only in-frame clones and leaves some out. This table holds 90,000 to 100,000 clones, more than 75% found once. With respect to this clone: Its matching antigen is unknown.

This CDR3 spans 10 amino acids. The V end lost 6 bases, the J end lost 5 bases, and 3 bases lay between the germline ends. In germline, CDR1 is SNHLY, CDR2 FYNNEI. The chain carries TRBV2 and TRBJ2-3; no clear D. The TCR originated in an adult who received the AZD1222 COVID-19 vaccine. The specimen comprised peripheral blood, sampled 28 days after the second AZD1222 dose. The DNA of the CDR3 is TGTGCCAGCAGGGGAGATACGCAGTATTTT. This gives the protein CASRGDTQYF.